The clone carrying this T cell receptor beta chain showed up just a few times. Its specificity is unknown. Cultured CD4+ T-cell DNA underwent Oncomine TCR Beta short-read sequencing. MiXCR, applied by TCRdb to the PCR reads, yields one record per CDR3 protein. This table holds approximately 12,000 distinct CDR3 sequences, 50% to 70% found once. This sample is drawn from a study of vaccination and CD4 T cells after COVID-19. Treatment in this sample: roughly 10-day PBMC culture with coronavirus spike peptide pools or control peptides (ViraFEST assay). ViraFEST sequenced TCRs after peptide-pool expansion of antigen-specific T cells. These CD4+ T cells came from roughly eleven-day cultures by negative selection. The CDR3 runs to 15 residues. V lost 8 bases to trimming and J lost 6 bases; unmatched junction nucleotides: 15.

Sequenced sample: CD4+ T cells from blood, cultured in vitro. The TCR comes from a human donor who had recovered from COVID-19. V is TRBV12-3 or TRBV12-4 and J is TRBJ2-5, with TRBD1 matching 7 bases. For the CDR3, the DNA is TGTGCCAGCGGAATGACTGGGACAGTCCCTCAGACCCAGTACTTC. Translation: CASGMTGTVPQTQYF.